Listed below are T cell receptor beta chains from one sample, sequenced in a study of blood T cell repertoires in COVID-19. TCRdb's table, derived via immunoSEQ multiplex PCR, lists solely in-frame clones and lacks some. The data contain some 250,000 clones, approximately 85% of them singletons. The specimen was peripheral blood. The receptors shown here come from a human donor in a cohort sampled during active COVID-19. Both conserved end residues are part of each CDR3. Size tells how often a clone was seen (once, few, many) or the class of an expanded clone, and some rows leave it out.

>few|TRBV7-2|TRBJ1-4
CASTSATNEKLFF
>.|TRBV19|TRBJ1-1
CASSIDPGTGLFTEAFF
>.|TRBV7-8|TRBJ1-1
CASSQSGGDRVLHAEAFF
>few|TRBV25-1|TRBJ1-1
CASRIQVNTEAFF
>.|TRBV5-4|TRBJ2-7
CASSLTGASSYEQYF
>.|TRBV7-9|TRBJ2-7
CATHFDSSYEQYF
>.|TRBV2|TRBJ2-3
CASSESASGPDTQYF
>.|TRBV30|TRBJ2-1
CAWGPSAKQFF
>.|TRBV6-2/TRBV6-3|TRBJ2-3
CASSIEGQGALTQYF
>.|TRBV5-4|TRBJ2-3
CASSLEVTSDTQYF